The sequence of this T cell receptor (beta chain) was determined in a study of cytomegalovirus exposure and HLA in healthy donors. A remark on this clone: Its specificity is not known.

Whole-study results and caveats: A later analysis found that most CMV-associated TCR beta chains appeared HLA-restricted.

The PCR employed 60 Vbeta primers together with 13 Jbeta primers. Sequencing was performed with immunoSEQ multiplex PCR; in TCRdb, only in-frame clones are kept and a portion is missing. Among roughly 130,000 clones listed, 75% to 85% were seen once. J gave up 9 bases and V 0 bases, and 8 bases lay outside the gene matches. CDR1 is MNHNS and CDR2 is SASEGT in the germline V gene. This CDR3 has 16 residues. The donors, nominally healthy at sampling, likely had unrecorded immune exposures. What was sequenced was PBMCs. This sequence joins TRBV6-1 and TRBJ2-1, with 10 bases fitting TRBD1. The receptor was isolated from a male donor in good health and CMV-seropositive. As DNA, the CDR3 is TGTGCCAGCAGTGAAGCCGGGGACAGGGGAAGGAGTGAGCAGTTCTTC. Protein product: CASSEAGDRGRSEQFF.